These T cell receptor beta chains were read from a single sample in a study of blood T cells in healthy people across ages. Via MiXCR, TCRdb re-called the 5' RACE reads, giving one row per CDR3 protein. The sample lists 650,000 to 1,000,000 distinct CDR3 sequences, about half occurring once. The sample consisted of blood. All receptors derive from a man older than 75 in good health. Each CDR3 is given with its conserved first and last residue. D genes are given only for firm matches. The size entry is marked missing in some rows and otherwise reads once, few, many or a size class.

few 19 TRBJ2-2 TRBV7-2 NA CASSPYTSTLLPNTGELFF TGTGCCAGCAGCCCTTATACGTCGACCCTACTTCCGAACACCGGGGAGCTGTTTTTT
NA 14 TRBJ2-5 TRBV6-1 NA CASSPRSSGETQYF TGTGCCAGCAGTCCCAGGTCAAGTGGGGAGACCCAGTACTTC
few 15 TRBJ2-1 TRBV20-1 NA CSAARSGLPTNEQFF TGCAGTGCTGCACGTTCAGGTCTACCCACCAATGAGCAGTTCTTC
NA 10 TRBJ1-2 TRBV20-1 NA CSASRDGYTF TGCAGTGCTAGCAGGGACGGCTACACCTTC
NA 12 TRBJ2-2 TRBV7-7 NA CASSRLSGELFF TGTGCCAGCAGCCGACTTTCCGGGGAGCTGTTTTTT
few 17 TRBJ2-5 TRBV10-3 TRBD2 CAISDPLAGGTQETQYF TGTGCCATCAGTGATCCCCTAGCGGGAGGAACTCAAGAGACCCAGTACTTC
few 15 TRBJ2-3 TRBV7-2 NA CASSLGFIATDTQYF TGTGCCAGCAGCTTGGGCTTTATAGCCACAGATACGCAGTATTTT
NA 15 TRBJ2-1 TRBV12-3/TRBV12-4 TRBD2 CASGASGRAKWEQFF TGTGCCAGCGGGGCTAGCGGGAGGGCTAAATGGGAGCAGTTCTTC
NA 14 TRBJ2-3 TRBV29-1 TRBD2 CSMRPGGSTDTQYF TGCAGCATGAGACCCGGGGGGAGCACAGATACGCAGTATTTT
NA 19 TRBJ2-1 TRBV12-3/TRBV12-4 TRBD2 CASSPRIYLTSGDDNEQFF TGTGCCAGCAGTCCACGGATTTACTTGACTAGCGGGGACGACAATGAGCAGTTCTTC
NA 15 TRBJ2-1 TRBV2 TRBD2 CASSGLAGGLDEQFF TGTGCCAGCAGTGGACTAGCGGGGGGGCTCGATGAGCAGTTCTTC
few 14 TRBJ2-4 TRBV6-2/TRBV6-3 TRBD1 CASSPDRGFNIQYF TGTGCCAGCAGTCCCGACAGGGGTTTCAACATTCAGTACTTC
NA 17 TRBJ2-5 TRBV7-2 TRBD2 CASSLAGTRGLANEQYF TGTGCCAGCAGCTTAGCGGGGACTAGAGGCTTGGCCAATGAGCAGTACTTC
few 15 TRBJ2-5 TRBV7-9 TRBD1 CASSDLTGGQETQYF TGTGCCAGCAGCGACCTGACAGGGGGACAAGAGACCCAGTACTTC
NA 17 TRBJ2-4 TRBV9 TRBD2 CASSPGLAGVGKNIQYF TGTGCCAGCAGCCCGGGACTAGCGGGAGTTGGCAAAAACATTCAGTACTTC
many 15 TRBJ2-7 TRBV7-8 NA CASSSRGAEAYEQYF TGTGCCAGCAGCTCCCGGGGGGCAGAGGCCTACGAGCAGTACTTC
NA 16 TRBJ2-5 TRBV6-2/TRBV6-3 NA CASSYEGRVSQETQYF TGTGCCAGCAGTTACGAGGGCAGGGTCAGCCAAGAGACCCAGTACTTC
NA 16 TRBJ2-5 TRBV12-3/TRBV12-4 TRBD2 CASSLQASGGLRTQYF TGTGCCAGCAGTTTACAGGCTAGCGGGGGCCTCAGGACCCAGTACTTC
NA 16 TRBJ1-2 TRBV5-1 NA CASSLGSGGLNYGYTF TGCGCCAGCAGCTTGGGATCGGGGGGCCTTAACTATGGCTACACCTTC
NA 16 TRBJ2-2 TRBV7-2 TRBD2 CASSLDASGRTGELFF TGTGCCAGCAGCTTAGATGCTAGCGGGAGGACCGGGGAGCTGTTTTTT
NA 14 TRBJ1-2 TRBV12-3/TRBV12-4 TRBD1 CASSRQGSSYGYTF TGTGCCAGCAGTCGACAGGGATCAAGCTATGGCTACACCTTC
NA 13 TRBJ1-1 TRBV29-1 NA CSVKTQGGTEAFF TGCAGCGTTAAGACCCAAGGGGGCACTGAAGCTTTCTTT
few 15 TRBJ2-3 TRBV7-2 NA CASSQVSIAWDTQYF TGTGCCAGCAGCCAGGTGTCCATCGCCTGGGATACGCAGTATTTT
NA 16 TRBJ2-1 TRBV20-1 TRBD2 CSARDLASGTFNEQFF TGCAGTGCTAGAGATCTGGCTAGCGGGACTTTCAATGAGCAGTTCTTC
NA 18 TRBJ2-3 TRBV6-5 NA CASSYPPRGTVSTDTQYF TGTGCCAGCAGTTACCCCCCGCGGGGGACAGTTAGCACAGATACGCAGTATTTT
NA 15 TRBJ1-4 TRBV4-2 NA CASSQKGATNEKLFF TGTGCCAGCAGCCAAAAGGGGGCAACTAATGAAAAACTGTTTTTT
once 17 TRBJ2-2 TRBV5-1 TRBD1 CASSLAPGQLSTGELFF TGCGCCAGCAGCTTGGCCCCGGGACAGCTATCCACCGGGGAGCTGTTTTTT